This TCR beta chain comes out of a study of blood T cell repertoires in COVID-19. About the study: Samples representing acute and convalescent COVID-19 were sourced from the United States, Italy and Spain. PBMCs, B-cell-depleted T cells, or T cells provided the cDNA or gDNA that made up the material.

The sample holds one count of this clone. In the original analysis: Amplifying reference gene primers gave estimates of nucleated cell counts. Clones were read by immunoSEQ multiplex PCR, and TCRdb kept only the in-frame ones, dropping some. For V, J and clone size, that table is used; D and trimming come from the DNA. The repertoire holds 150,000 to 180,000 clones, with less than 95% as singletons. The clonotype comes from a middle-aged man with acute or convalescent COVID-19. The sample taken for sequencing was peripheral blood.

The CDR3 loop reads CASSYGTGITEAFF. In nucleotides, the CDR3 is TGCGCCAGCAGCTACGGGACAGGGATCACTGAAGCTTTCTTT. The chain joins TRBV5-1 to TRBJ1-1; TRBD1 aligns across 9 bases. Germline V CDR1 and CDR2: SGHRS, YFSETQ. The CDR3 length is 14 residues. Trimming took 3 bases from V and 4 from J; bases not matched to a gene: 4.